This entry features one TCR beta chain sequence. The sample belongs to a study of blood T cell repertoires in COVID-19. Study-level background: In each case, the material was cDNA or gDNA derived from T cells, B-cell-depleted T cells, or PBMCs.

Germline values: CDR1 SGHRS, CDR2 YFSETQ. CDR3 length: 14 amino acids. The V gene end was trimmed by 4 bases and the J gene end by 5 bases; junction bases not matched to a gene: 6. Data came from immunoSEQ multiplex PCR; TCRdb stores just in-frame clones and leaves some out. The table lists 200,000 to 250,000 clones, 92% of them singletons, with around 1.2% in the top ten. The genes are TRBV5-1 and TRBJ1-2; 9 bases map to TRBD1. The receptor's source is a man younger than 40 with acute or convalescent COVID-19. The sample comprised peripheral blood. CDR3 protein: CASSPGQGGYGYTF. The CDR3 nucleotides read TGCGCCAGCAGCCCGGGACAGGGTGGGTATGGCTACACCTTC.